Presented here are 11 T cell receptor beta chains from one specimen sequenced in a study of cytomegalovirus exposure and HLA in healthy donors. Amplification used 60 Vbeta primers and 13 Jbeta primers. Sequenced by immunoSEQ multiplex PCR; TCRdb stores in-frame clones only, minus some. Of about 160,000 clones in the sample, approximately 83% are singletons; the top ten hold 1.5%. Sample: PBMCs. The origin of the receptors is a woman aged 18-30 years in good health and CMV-seronegative.

The chain is built from TRBV4-1 and TRBJ2-4, with 13 nucleotides matching TRBD2. The CDR3 length is 16 residues. Germline lookup yields CDR1 MGHRA and CDR2 YSYEKL. Losses at the gene ends were 1 base for V and 5 bases for J; bases not matched to a gene: 2. The CDR3 protein is CASSQGTSGGENIQYF. The CDR3 DNA follows: TGCGCCAGCAGCCAAGGGACTAGCGGGGGCGAAAACATTCAGTACTTC.

This clone has only a few counts. The chain combines TRBV5-6 with TRBJ2-3, with 10 bases identical to TRBD2. Germline V lookup: CDR1 SGHDT, CDR2 YYEEEE. This CDR3 has 17 residues. The V gene end was trimmed by 0 bases and the J gene end by 2 bases; junction bases not matched to a gene: 6. The CDR3 reads CASSLAPSGGPTDTQYF. CDR3 DNA: TGTGCCAGCAGCTTGGCTCCTAGCGGGGGCCCCACAGATACGCAGTATTTT.

This clone was counted a single time. The genes are TRBV5-1 and TRBJ2-7; maybe TRBD1 (6 bases). The CDR3 runs to 13 residues. Germline V lookup: CDR1 SGHRS, CDR2 YFSETQ. With 3 bases removed from V and 3 bases from J, the gap between germline ends came to 10 bases. This chain's CDR3 is CASSSTGFYEQYF. CDR3 nucleotide sequence: TGCGCCAGCAGCTCAACAGGGTTCTACGAGCAGTACTTC.

The chain combines TRBV7-9 with TRBJ2-1, with TRBD2 as a possible D gene (5 bases). Germline lookup yields CDR1 SEHNR and CDR2 FQNEAQ (reference sequence). The CDR3 loop spans 15 amino acids. Between the trimmed V and J ends, which lost 5 bases and 6 bases, there was a span of 17 bases. CDR3 residues: CASSAGINPGNEQFF. The DNA for the CDR3 is TGTGCCAGCAGCGCCGGGATCAACCCCGGCAATGAGCAGTTCTTC.

This chain joins TRBV9 and TRBJ2-1; TRBD2 matches at 7 bases. The trim removed 4 bases at V and 2 bases at J, leaving 12 bases unmatched. This CDR3 has 17 residues. The germline CDR1 and CDR2 sequences are SGDLS and YYNGEE. CDR3: CASSPTAGEGAYNEQFF. As DNA, the CDR3 is TGTGCCAGCAGCCCAACCGCGGGGGAAGGAGCCTACAATGAGCAGTTCTTC.

The V call is TRBV30, the J call TRBJ2-5; D is ambiguous. Trimming removed 0 bases at V and 5 bases at J, with 13 bases between. CDR1 GTSNPN and CDR2 SVGIG come from the germline V gene (reference sequence). The CDR3 consists of 14 residues. The CDR3 sequence is CAWSVPQFYETQYF. CDR3 coding DNA: TGTGCCTGGAGTGTACCACAGTTCTATGAGACCCAGTACTTC.

This chain connects TRBV7-8 to TRBJ1-1; 9 nucleotides match TRBD1. The J segment lost 0 bases and the V segment lost 5 bases, leaving 10 bases of the junction unmatched. The CDR3 loop spans 17 amino acids. In germline, CDR1 is SGHVS, CDR2 FQNEAQ. The CDR3 bases are TGTGCCAGCAGCCCCAGACGTTGGACAGGGGTGAACACTGAAGCTTTCTTT. This codes for CASSPRRWTGVNTEAFF.

In its sample, this clone was seen a few times. V is TRBV18 and J is TRBJ2-2, with 7 bases that match TRBD2. The CDR3 is 18 amino acids. J lost 0 bases, V lost 2 bases, and 9 bases had no gene match. CDR1 and CDR2 from the germline V gene are KGHSH and LQKENI. The CDR3 nucleotides are TGTGCCAGCTCACCATCAGCGAGCGGGGTCGCGAACACCGGGGAGCTGTTTTTT. Amino acids: CASSPSASGVANTGELFF. Filled out from reference TRBV18 and TRBJ2-2, the complete variable domain reads NAGVMQNPRHLVRRRGQEARLRCSPMKGHSHVYWYRQLPEEGLKFMVYLQKENIIDESGMPKERFSAEFPKEGPSILRIQQVVRGDSAAYFCASSPSASGVANTGELFFGEGSRLTVL.

V gene TRBV6-6 combines with J gene TRBJ1-5; 8 positions match TRBD1. CDR1 is MNHNY and CDR2 is SVGAGI in the germline V gene (reference sequence). The CDR3 is made up of 16 amino acids. V shed 6 bases, J shed 0 bases, and the junction held 7 bases outside the gene matches. CDR3 loop: CASSLRTGSSNQPQHF. CDR3 nucleotide sequence: TGTGCCAGCAGCCTAAGGACAGGGTCTAGCAATCAGCCCCAGCATTTT.

There are a few counts of this clone. V and J are TRBV5-1 and TRBJ2-5, with TRBD2 matching over 13 bases. The CDR3 runs to 16 residues. The V gene end was trimmed by 3 bases and the J gene end by 5 bases; junction bases not matched to a gene: 7. Germline V lookup: CDR1 SGHRS, CDR2 YFSETQ. As DNA, the CDR3 is TGCGCCAGCAGCTCTACTAGCGGGGGGGCCCGGGAGACCCAGTACTTC. Its protein product is CASSSTSGGARETQYF.

V gene TRBV5-5 combines with J gene TRBJ2-7; TRBD1 might be the D (6 bases). Germline V gives CDR1 SGHKS, CDR2 YYEKEE (reference sequence). Trimming cost V 4 bases and J 3 bases, with 8 bases left between them. The CDR3 has 12 residues. The CDR3 region is CASSPDSYEQYF. The CDR3 DNA sequence: TGTGCCAGCAGCCCGGACAGCTACGAGCAGTACTTC.